This T cell receptor beta chain was identified during a study of shared clonotypes between healthy human individuals. CD4+ cells were split into CD45RA+ naive and CD45RA-negative memory subsets. Study findings and constraints: Naive subsets tended to show greater estimated richness than memory subsets.

Data came from immunoSEQ multiplex PCR; TCRdb stores just in-frame clones and leaves some out. The sample shows 550,000 to 800,000 clones, approximately 79% of them seen only once. In the case of this clone: Its antigen is as yet unknown.

Losses at the gene ends were 4 bases for V and 5 bases for J; bases not matched to a gene: 3. Germline V gives CDR1 MGHRA, CDR2 YSYEKL. The length of the CDR3 is 13 residues. This clonotype originated in a woman aged 25 to 39 in good health. The specimen was memory CD4+ T cells sorted from blood. Subset indicated: CD45RA-negative fraction. The chain has TRBV4-1 and TRBJ2-5; 8 nucleotides line up with TRBD1. The CDR3 bases are TGCGCCAGCAGCCTAACAGGGGGGGAGACCCAGTACTTC. Translated: CASSLTGGETQYF.